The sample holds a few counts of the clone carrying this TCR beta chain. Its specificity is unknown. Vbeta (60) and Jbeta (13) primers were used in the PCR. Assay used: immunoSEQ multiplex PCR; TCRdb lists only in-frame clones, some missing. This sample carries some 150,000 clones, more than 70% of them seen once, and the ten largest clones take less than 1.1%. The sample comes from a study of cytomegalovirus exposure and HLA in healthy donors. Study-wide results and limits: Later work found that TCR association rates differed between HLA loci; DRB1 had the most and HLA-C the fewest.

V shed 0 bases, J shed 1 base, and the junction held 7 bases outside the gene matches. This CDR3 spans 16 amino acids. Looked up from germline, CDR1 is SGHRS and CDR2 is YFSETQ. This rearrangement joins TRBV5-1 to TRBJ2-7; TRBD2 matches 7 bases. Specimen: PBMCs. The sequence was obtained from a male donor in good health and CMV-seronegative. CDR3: CASSLAATGGSYEQYF. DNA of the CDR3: TGCGCCAGCAGCTTGGCGGCAACGGGGGGATCCTACGAGCAGTACTTC. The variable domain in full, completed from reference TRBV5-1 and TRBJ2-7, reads KAGVTQTPRYLIKTRGQQVTLSCSPISGHRSVSWYQQTPGQGLQFLFEYFSETQRNKGNFPGRFSGRQFSNSRSEMNVSTLELGDSALYLCASSLAATGGSYEQYFGPGTRLTVT.